This T cell receptor beta chain was captured in a study of T cell responses to AZD1222 COVID-19 vaccine. The table came from immunoSEQ multiplex PCR; TCRdb's copy has only in-frame clones and leaves some out. The data contain about 200,000 clones, around 90% of them singletons. The receptor was isolated from an adult who received the MenACWY meningococcal vaccine as a control. Sample: peripheral blood, taken 28 days after the second dose of the MenACWY control vaccine.

CDR3 DNA sequence: TGTGCCAGCAGTTTTGGCAATCAGCCCCAGCATTTT. It codes for CASSFGNQPQHF. This chain uses TRBV27 with TRBJ1-5, with D unclear. The CDR3 totals 12 residues. Germline CDR1 is MNHEY and CDR2 is SMNVEV (reference sequence). Trimming shortened V by 3 bases and J by 2 bases, and 2 bases separated the two germline ends.